The 29 T cell receptor beta chains below were found in one sample sequenced in a study of OX40 agonist ivuxolimab in advanced cancers. Profiling relied on immunoSEQ multiplex PCR, and the TCRdb table lists in-frame clones only, not all of them. The sample holds 15,000 to 20,000 clones, around 86% seen once. The sequencing used CD4+ or CD8+ T cells sorted from blood, collected in a trial of the OX40 agonist ivuxolimab. Every receptor here comes from an adult with an advanced solid tumor such as melanoma, head and neck, liver or kidney cancer.

This clone was seen just once. The chain joins TRBV19 to TRBJ2-1; 16 nucleotides agree with TRBD2. CDR1 and CDR2 (germline): LNHDA, SQIVND (reference sequence). With V trimmed by 9 bases and J by 4 bases, 12 bases remained unmatched. CDR3 size: 18 residues. This CDR3 reads CASSPGTSGRGAYNEQFF. In DNA form, the CDR3 reads TGTGCCAGCTCACCCGGGACTAGCGGGAGGGGGGCTTACAATGAGCAGTTCTTC.

The chain joins TRBV27 to TRBJ1-2, with no clear D. The CDR3 extends over 16 amino acids. CDR1 and CDR2 from the germline V gene are MNHEY and SMNVEV (reference sequence). The V and J ends lost 3 bases and 4 bases respectively, with 18 bases between them. CDR3 bases: TGTGCCAGCAGTTTCAATCCCAGGAGTCCCCTCTATGGCTACACCTTC. Amino acids: CASSFNPRSPLYGYTF.

The DNA for the CDR3 is TGTGCCAGCAGCCCGACTAGCGGGAGGGTCTTTCCATACGAGCAGTACTTC. Its translation: CASSPTSGRVFPYEQYF. This chain joins TRBV14 and TRBJ2-7; 14 bases fit TRBD2. Germline CDR1 and CDR2: SGHDN and FVKESK. The CDR3 consists of 17 residues. J gave up 4 bases and V 4 bases, and 9 bases lay outside the gene matches.

The chain recombines TRBV27 with TRBJ2-1; 7 bases map to TRBD2. This CDR3 region has 14 residues. Germline CDR1 reads MNHEY; CDR2 reads SMNVEV (reference sequence). Trimming removed 5 bases from V and 5 bases from J; junction bases left unmatched: 6. The CDR3 region is CASSPWDYNNEQFF. The CDR3 DNA follows: TGTGCCAGCAGTCCCTGGGACTACAACAATGAGCAGTTCTTC.

The chain uses TRBV14 and TRBJ2-3; D is perhaps TRBD2 (5 bases). Germline V CDR1 and CDR2: SGHDN, FVKESK. Trimming left V 7 bases short and J 3 bases short, with 11 bases between. The CDR3 length is 13 residues. CDR3 loop: CASTWEQTDTQYF. The CDR3 DNA sequence: TGTGCCAGCACTTGGGAGCAGACAGATACGCAGTATTTT.

This clone was seen a few times. J is TRBJ2-1 and V is TRBV11-2; D is possibly TRBD2 (6 bases). The CDR3 spans 16 residues. Trimming pared 4 bases from V and 12 bases from J, leaving 25 bases between. Germline loops: CDR1 SGHAT, CDR2 FQNNGV. In nucleotides, the CDR3 is TGTGCCAGCAGCTCCCCAGGAGATTGGGCGCACGGGGGGCAGTTCTTC. Protein sequence: CASSSPGDWAHGGQFF.

The chain carries TRBV7-9 and TRBJ2-2, with 10 bases fitting TRBD1. This CDR3 comprises 15 residues. J lost 8 bases, V lost 5 bases, and 8 bases had no gene match. Germline V lookup: CDR1 SEHNR, CDR2 FQNEAQ (reference sequence). The CDR3 is CASSMGTGDLGELFF. The CDR3 DNA follows: TGTGCCAGCAGCATGGGGACAGGGGATCTAGGGGAGCTGTTTTTT. The complete variable domain, with remaining parts taken from reference TRBV7-9 and TRBJ2-2, reads DTGVSQNPRHKITKRGQNVTFRCDPISEHNRLYWYRQTLGQGPEFLTYFQNEAQLEKSRLLSDRFSAERPKGSFSTLEIQRTEQGDSAMYLCASSMGTGDLGELFFGEGSRLTVL.

The chain joins TRBV9 to TRBJ2-1, with D unclear. Trimming pared 3 bases from V and 0 bases from J, leaving 10 bases between. Germline assignment: CDR1 SGDLS and CDR2 YYNGEE. This CDR3 has 15 amino acids. As DNA, the CDR3 is TGTGCCAGCAGCGCCCCCGGGCGCTCCTACAATGAGCAGTTCTTC. Translation gives CASSAPGRSYNEQFF.

V gene TRBV6-1 combines with J gene TRBJ1-5; D is uncertain. CDR1 MNHNS and CDR2 SASEGT come from the germline V gene. V lost 6 bases, J lost 2 bases, and 8 bases lay in between. The CDR3 is 13 residues long. The CDR3 sequence is CASRPTGNQPQHF. The CDR3 DNA reads TGTGCCAGCAGGCCGACGGGCAATCAGCCCCAGCATTTT.

The V gene is TRBV5-1, the J gene TRBJ2-1; D is possibly TRBD1 or TRBD2 (5 bases each). The germline CDR1 and CDR2 sequences are SGHRS and YFSETQ. The V and J ends lost 4 bases and 10 bases respectively, with 18 bases between them. This CDR3 is built from 14 residues. In DNA form, the CDR3 reads TGCGCCAGCAGCGCTACCGGGACGACCCAAGAGCAGTTCTTC. Encoded protein: CASSATGTTQEQFF.

V and J are TRBV9 and TRBJ2-3; D is unclear. The V gene lost 0 bases and the J gene lost 2 bases, with 7 bases spanning the gap. This CDR3 is built from 14 residues. The germline CDR1 and CDR2 sequences are SGDLS and YYNGEE. For the CDR3, the DNA is TGTGCCAGCAGCGTAGAGAAGAACACAGATACGCAGTATTTT. Protein sequence: CASSVEKNTDTQYF.

The J gene is TRBJ2-7, the V gene TRBV7-3; D might be TRBD1 or TRBD2, each matching 5 bases. The CDR3 has 15 amino acids. V dropped 2 bases and J dropped 2 bases, with 13 bases sitting between them. Germline assignment: CDR1 SGHTA and CDR2 FQGTGA. CDR3 DNA: TGTGCCAGCAGCTTAGATTGGGGGTTGACCTACGAGCAGTACTTC. Translated: CASSLDWGLTYEQYF.

Sample share makes this clone large. The genes are TRBV19 and TRBJ2-1; 9 bases are a match to TRBD2. This CDR3 comprises 15 residues. The trim removed 4 bases at V and 8 bases at J, leaving 9 bases unmatched. Germline CDR1 and CDR2: LNHDA and SQIVND (reference sequence). The CDR3 region has the DNA TGTGCCAGTAGTACCACCTTTAGCGGGAGATATGAGCAGTTCTTC. It specifies CASSTTFSGRYEQFF.

The chain carries TRBV5-6 and TRBJ1-4; D is unresolved. V was shortened by 0 bases and J by 8 bases, with 2 bases between the two germline ends. This CDR3 spans 11 amino acids. Per the germline V gene, CDR1 is SGHDT and CDR2 is YYEEEE. CDR3 nucleotide sequence: TGTGCCAGCAGCTTGGACGAAAAACTGTTTTTT. Its protein product is CASSLDEKLFF.

The genes are TRBV27 and TRBJ2-2; D unresolved. Trimming left V 2 bases short and J 6 bases short, with 4 bases between. In germline, CDR1 is MNHEY, CDR2 SMNVEV (reference sequence). The CDR3 is made up of 12 amino acids. The CDR3 reads CASSLVSGELFF. The CDR3 nucleotides are TGTGCCAGCAGTTTAGTTTCCGGGGAGCTGTTTTTT.

The chain recombines TRBV18 with TRBJ2-6; 8 bases are a match to TRBD2. Trimming took 0 bases from V and 4 from J; bases not matched to a gene: 2. The CDR3 spans 16 residues. Germline CDR1 reads KGHSH; CDR2 reads LQKENI. The CDR3 DNA reads TGTGCCAGCTCACCACCCGGGGGGGCAGGGGCCAACGTCCTGACTTTC. Its protein is CASSPPGGAGANVLTF.

This clone has only a few counts. The rearrangement uses TRBV25-1 and TRBJ2-5; a weak D match, TRBD2 (5 bases). This CDR3 is 14 amino acids long. The V and J ends lost 2 bases and 5 bases respectively, with 12 bases between them. The germline V gene encodes CDR1 MGHDK and CDR2 SYGVNS. The CDR3 bases are TGTGCCAGCAGTGAAGGAGGCTCCCTGGAGACCCAGTACTTC. Translated, it gives CASSEGGSLETQYF.

This chain uses TRBV5-8 with TRBJ2-7; a weak D match, TRBD2 (5 bases). CDR1 is SGHTS and CDR2 is YDEGEE in the germline V gene. The CDR3 sequence is 13 residues long. V dropped 3 bases and J dropped 2 bases, with 9 bases sitting between them. The CDR3 loop is CASSSDFPYEQYF. The CDR3 DNA sequence: TGTGCCAGCAGCTCGGACTTCCCCTACGAGCAGTACTTC. The entire variable domain, with the rest obtained from reference TRBV5-8 and TRBJ2-7, is as follows: EAGVTQSPTHLIKTRGQQATLRCSPISGHTSVYWYQQALGLGLQFLLWYDEGEERNRGNFPPRFSGRQFPNYSSELNVNALELEDSALYLCASSSDFPYEQYFGPGTRLTVT.

The V gene is TRBV6-6, the J gene TRBJ2-7, with no clear D. V shed 0 bases and J shed 7 bases, with 4 bases lying between them. This CDR3 comprises 11 residues. Germline values: CDR1 MNHNY, CDR2 SVGAGI (reference sequence). Here the CDR3 DNA reads TGTGCCAGCAGTTACTCGAGTGAGCAGTACTTC. Encoded protein: CASSYSSEQYF.

The chain joins TRBV25-1 to TRBJ2-1; D might be TRBD2 (6 bases). The CDR3 runs 13 residues. The V and J ends lost 7 bases and 4 bases respectively, with 11 bases between them. Germline values: CDR1 MGHDK, CDR2 SYGVNS. The CDR3 is CASTGTYYNEQFF. CDR3 sequence (DNA): TGTGCCAGCACCGGGACTTATTACAATGAGCAGTTCTTC.

The CDR3 protein is CASSIAPGQLYEQYF. The DNA for the CDR3 is TGTGCCAGTAGTATAGCTCCGGGACAACTCTACGAGCAGTACTTC. V usage is TRBV19 and J usage is TRBJ2-7; D perhaps matches TRBD1 (6 bases). Trimming took 1 base from V and 3 from J, leaving 13 bases between them. The germline CDR1 and CDR2 sequences are LNHDA and SQIVND (reference sequence). This CDR3 spans 15 amino acids.

The chain carries TRBV19 and TRBJ2-7; 7 bases fit TRBD1. The CDR3 contains 12 residues. Germline V lookup: CDR1 LNHDA, CDR2 SQIVND (reference sequence). The J segment lost 6 bases and the V segment lost 6 bases, leaving 5 bases of the junction unmatched. The CDR3 here is CASSQQGSEQYF. In DNA form, the CDR3 reads TGTGCCAGTAGCCAACAGGGGTCCGAGCAGTACTTC.

J is TRBJ2-1 and V is TRBV7-9; no definite D call. The CDR3 has 14 residues. V gave up 6 bases and J gave up 8 bases, with 17 bases separating them. Germline V gene data show CDR1 as SEHNR and CDR2 as FQNEAQ (reference sequence). CDR3 amino acids: CASSPSISWDEQFF. In nucleotides, the CDR3 is TGTGCCAGCAGTCCCTCAATCTCTTGGGATGAGCAGTTCTTC.

The genes are TRBV5-4 and TRBJ2-3; D possibly corresponds to TRBD2 (6 bases). The CDR3 is 15 residues long. V gave up 3 bases and J gave up 1 base, with 12 bases separating them. Germline-derived CDR1 and CDR2 are SGHNT and YYREEE (reference sequence). DNA of the CDR3: TGTGCCAGCAGCTCCGGGACTGTGGGCACAGATACGCAGTATTTT. Protein product: CASSSGTVGTDTQYF.

CDR3 loop: CASRPRQFEAFF. The CDR3 coding sequence is TGTGCCAGCAGACCCCGGCAATTTGAAGCTTTCTTT. The rearrangement joins TRBV28 to TRBJ1-1; D is uncertain. Germline V CDR1 and CDR2: MDHEN, SYDVKM. With 6 bases removed from V and 7 bases from J, the gap between germline ends came to 12 bases. The CDR3 covers 12 residues.

This chain uses TRBV10-3 with TRBJ1-1; TRBD1 is a possible D gene (6 bases). Germline-derived CDR1 and CDR2 are ENHRY and SYGVKD. The length of the CDR3 is 16 residues. V was cut by 2 bases and J by 1 base, with 14 bases left in between. The CDR3: CAISEIPDSPNTEAFF. In nucleotides, the CDR3 is TGTGCCATCAGTGAGATTCCGGACAGTCCGAACACTGAAGCTTTCTTT.

This chain's CDR3 is CASSEGTGAYEQYF. For the CDR3, the DNA is TGTGCCAGCTCGGAGGGGACAGGGGCCTACGAGCAGTACTTC. The rearrangement uses TRBV27 and TRBJ2-7, with 10 bases fitting TRBD1. Germline CDR1 MNHEY, CDR2 SMNVEV (reference sequence). The trim removed 8 bases at V and 2 bases at J, leaving 6 bases unmatched. This CDR3 contains 14 residues.

The V gene is TRBV27, the J gene TRBJ1-5; no firm D call. V lost 1 base, J lost 4 bases, and 5 bases lay in between. The CDR3 sequence is 13 residues long. CDR1 is MNHEY, CDR2 SMNVEV, per germline (reference sequence). DNA of the CDR3: TGTGCCAGCAGTTTATGGCAGAATCAGCCCCAGCATTTT. Translating gives CASSLWQNQPQHF.

The chain recombines TRBV6-4 with TRBJ1-2, with 7 bases aligning to TRBD1. J was trimmed by 7 bases and V by 5 bases; bases with no gene match: 13. The CDR3 loop spans 15 amino acids. Germline loops: CDR1 MRHNA, CDR2 SNTAGT. The CDR3 is CASSYATGTAGGYTF. CDR3 sequence (DNA): TGTGCCAGCAGTTACGCGACCGGGACAGCGGGTGGCTACACCTTC.